This TCR beta chain originates from a study of shared clonotypes between healthy human individuals. The study's findings and limits: Limitation of the genetic and exposure-history diversity represented came from the few donors. Estimated clonotype richness was generally higher in naive than memory subsets. Rarefaction gave evidence that sorted-subset sequencing remained incomplete despite large depth.

Assay execution took place at the deep level. The method was immunoSEQ multiplex PCR; TCRdb's version includes in-frame clones alone and lacks a portion of them. The sample holds about 2.2 million clones, just under 95% seen once. About this clone itself: The antigen is undetermined.

The CDR3 contains 17 residues. Trimming took 3 bases from V and 4 from J; bases not matched to a gene: 12. Per the germline V gene, CDR1 is SGDLS and CDR2 is YYNGEE. Cells designated naive CD8 were CD45RO-negative and were positively selected for CCR7, with terminally differentiated effector memory CD45RA+ cells excluded. J is TRBJ1-1 and V is TRBV9, with TRBD1 matching 10 bases. This sequence was found in a man between 18 and 29 years old in good health. Some clones in this sample may be carry-over from other donors' samples. The sequencing sample was made of naive CD8+ T cells from PBMCs. DNA for the CDR3: TGTGCCAGCAGCGAAAGGGACAGGGGCTTCCTCGGCACTGAAGCTTTCTTT. Protein product: CASSERDRGFLGTEAFF.